These T cell receptor beta chains were read from a single sample in a study of T cell repertoires in cytomegalovirus infection. These receptors lack a known antigen. TCRdb used MiXCR to reprocess the reads, holding one entry per CDR3 protein. The table lists about a million distinct CDR3 sequences, roughly 30% of them singletons, with over 11% in the top ten. The sample was cultured CD8+ T cells from PBMCs, taken from culture after CMV antigen stimulation. These TCRs come from a human donor in good health (CMV status not recorded). Some clones in this sample may be carry-over from other donors' samples. The CDR3 runs from the conserved cysteine through the conserved F or W. The D gene is left open where the match is weak. Not all rows give a size; the values are once, few, many and, for expanded clones, a class.

-	-	TRBV4-3	TRBJ1-5	CASSQERAGQPQHF	TGCGCCAGCAGCCAAGAAAGGGCAGGTCAGCCCCAGCATTTT
many	TRBD2	TRBV7-6	TRBJ2-7	CASSSLAGPYEQYF	TGTGCCAGCAGCTCGCTAGCGGGGCCCTACGAGCAGTACTTC
-	-	TRBV10-3	TRBJ1-5	CAISDKTDSSNQPQHF	TGTGCCATCAGTGACAAGACAGACTCTAGCAATCAGCCCCAGCATTTT
-	-	TRBV11-2	TRBJ2-1	CASSIAETGANEQFF	TGTGCCAGCAGCATAGCCGAGACAGGCGCCAATGAGCAGTTCTTC
-	-	TRBV6-5	TRBJ1-1	CASSYLSSPEAFF	TGTGCCAGCAGTTACCTTTCATCCCCTGAAGCTTTCTTT
-	-	TRBV4-1	TRBJ2-5	CASSHSLLGKETQYF	TGCGCCAGCAGCCATTCCCTTTTGGGGAAAGAGACCCAGTACTTC
-	-	TRBV19	TRBJ2-7	CASSIGPGRSVEQYF	TGTGCCAGTAGTATAGGACCAGGGCGTAGCGTCGAGCAGTACTTC
-	-	TRBV6-2/TRBV6-3	TRBJ2-1	CASSSLLWAPRAEQFF	TGTGCCAGCAGTTCCTTACTTTGGGCCCCCCGAGCTGAGCAGTTCTTC
few	-	TRBV5-1	TRBJ2-3	CASSLRGSPVTDTQYF	TGCGCCAGCAGTCTTCGCGGTTCTCCGGTTACAGATACGCAGTATTTT
once	-	TRBV6-5	TRBJ2-2	CASSYSWATGELFF	TGTGCCAGCAGTTACTCGTGGGCCACCGGGGAGCTGTTTTTT
-	-	TRBV28	TRBJ1-1	CASTEDTLNTEAFF	TGTGCCAGCACTGAGGACACCCTAAACACTGAAGCTTTCTTT
-	-	TRBV5-4	TRBJ2-1	CASSLSENSYNEQFF	TGTGCCAGCAGCTTGTCAGAGAATTCCTACAATGAGCAGTTCTTC
-	-	TRBV7-9	TRBJ1-6	CASSSPAPNNSPLHF	TGTGCCAGCAGCTCCCCGGCTCCCAATAATTCACCCCTCCACTTT
-	-	TRBV7-6	TRBJ1-1	CASSFPESEMNTEAFF	TGTGCCAGCAGCTTCCCTGAATCGGAAATGAACACTGAAGCTTTCTTT
-	-	TRBV5-4	TRBJ1-1	CARSLGRAEAFF	TGTGCCAGGAGCTTGGGCCGGGCTGAAGCTTTCTTT
-	-	TRBV15	TRBJ2-1	CATSRDLGVYNEQFF	TGTGCCACCAGCAGAGATTTGGGAGTCTACAATGAGCAGTTCTTC
-	TRBD1	TRBV27	TRBJ1-5	CASSPGQGIGQPQHF	TGTGCCAGCAGCCCCGGACAGGGCATAGGCCAGCCCCAGCATTTT
-	-	TRBV6-2/TRBV6-3	TRBJ2-2	CASSYRLSGELFF	TGTGCCAGCAGTTACAGGTTAAGCGGGGAGCTGTTTTTT
few	TRBD1	TRBV28	TRBJ1-4	CASSSNRGSEKLFF	TGTGCCAGCAGTAGCAACAGGGGAAGCGAAAAACTGTTTTTT
many	-	TRBV12-3/TRBV12-4	TRBJ2-2	CASSLGGGSNTGELFF	TGTGCCAGCAGTTTAGGGGGGGGCTCGAACACCGGGGAGCTGTTTTTT
once	TRBD2	TRBV5-3	TRBJ2-1	CASLSGENEQFF	TGTGCCAGCCTTAGCGGGGAAAATGAGCAGTTCTTC
-	-	TRBV14	TRBJ1-4	CASSQDSRAVANEKLFF	TGTGCCAGCAGCCAAGATAGCCGAGCGGTGGCTAATGAAAAACTGTTTTTT
once	-	TRBV19	TRBJ1-2	CASSIRSAPMGGYTF	TGTGCCAGTAGTATTCGGTCGGCACCGATGGGTGGCTACACCTTC
many	TRBD1	TRBV7-6	TRBJ1-5	CASSAGQGNQPQHF	TGTGCCAGCAGCGCGGGACAGGGCAATCAGCCCCAGCATTTT
few	-	TRBV7-9	TRBJ2-5	CASSPPRAGQETQYF	TGTGCCAGCAGCCCACCTCGAGCAGGCCAAGAGACCCAGTACTTC
-	-	TRBV15	TRBJ1-6	CATSRPGLNSPLHF	TGTGCCACCAGCAGGCCAGGTCTTAATTCACCCCTCCACTTT
-	TRBD1	TRBV7-6	TRBJ2-5	CASSSSVDRGFQETQYF	TGTGCCAGCAGCTCCTCCGTGGACAGGGGATTCCAAGAGACCCAGTACTTC
-	-	TRBV5-4	TRBJ2-1	CASSLAQKQFF	TGTGCCAGCAGCTTGGCGCAAAAGCAGTTCTTC
-	-	TRBV19	TRBJ1-1	CASSFRDPRGTEAFF	TGTGCCAGTAGTTTCCGGGACCCGCGGGGCACTGAAGCTTTCTTT
few	TRBD2	TRBV7-9	TRBJ2-1	CASSPGTSGGASRNEQFF	TGTGCCAGCAGCCCCGGGACTAGCGGGGGGGCCAGTCGCAATGAGCAGTTCTTC
-	-	TRBV28	TRBJ2-1	CASSHPVGGDSYNEQFF	TGTGCCAGCAGCCACCCGGTCGGGGGCGACTCCTACAATGAGCAGTTCTTC
-	-	TRBV6-1	TRBJ2-6	CASSEAGWFTGANVLTF	TGTGCCAGCAGTGAAGCGGGATGGTTTACTGGGGCCAACGTCCTGACTTTC
few	TRBD2	TRBV7-9	TRBJ2-5	CASSLSGLAGPQETQYF	TGTGCCAGCAGCCTCTCGGGGCTAGCGGGGCCTCAAGAGACCCAGTACTTC
many	-	TRBV7-9	TRBJ2-3	CASSPLTASDTQYF	TGTGCCAGCAGCCCCTTGACGGCATCGGATACGCAGTATTTT
few	-	TRBV24-1	TRBJ1-5	CATSPGNQPQHF	TGTGCCACCAGTCCTGGGAATCAGCCCCAGCATTTT
-	TRBD1	TRBV10-3	TRBJ1-1	CAISELDRVEAFF	TGTGCCATCAGTGAGTTGGACAGGGTTGAAGCTTTCTTT
-	-	TRBV6-2/TRBV6-3	TRBJ1-3	CASSYSAGTASGNTIYF	TGTGCCAGCAGTTACTCGGCCGGGACGGCCTCTGGAAACACCATATATTTT
few	-	TRBV28	TRBJ2-5	CASTNLAGQDQETQYF	TGTGCCAGCACGAACCTAGCGGGACAGGACCAAGAGACCCAGTACTTC
few	-	TRBV5-6	TRBJ2-1	CASSLVAARHNEQFF	TGTGCCAGCAGCTTGGTGGCCGCGCGCCACAATGAGCAGTTCTTC
-	TRBD2	TRBV29-1	TRBJ2-7	CSVGDSGAGEQYF	TGCAGCGTTGGCGATAGCGGGGCGGGCGAGCAGTACTTC
-	-	TRBV6-5	TRBJ2-2	CASSYSPGVGTGELFF	TGTGCCAGCAGTTACTCGCCAGGGGTGGGCACCGGGGAGCTGTTTTTT
many	-	TRBV6-1	TRBJ1-1	CASSPGPGGTEAFF	TGTGCCAGCAGTCCCGGACCCGGCGGCACTGAAGCTTTCTTT
-	TRBD2	TRBV28	TRBJ2-1	CASRLPSGVMEEQFF	TGTGCCAGCAGGCTTCCAAGCGGGGTTATGGAAGAGCAGTTCTTC
few	-	TRBV2	TRBJ2-3	CASSAFLGGARDTQYF	TGTGCCAGCAGTGCTTTCTTGGGGGGCGCCCGGGATACGCAGTATTTT
few	-	TRBV28	TRBJ2-7	CASSLEASLGYEQYF	TGTGCCAGCAGTTTAGAGGCTAGCTTGGGTTACGAGCAGTACTTC
few	-	TRBV7-9	TRBJ1-2	CASSLGTDIPNYGYTF	TGTGCCAGCAGCTTAGGGACCGACATCCCTAACTATGGCTACACCTTC
-	-	TRBV28	TRBJ2-5	CASSFFPFPLGYQETQYF	TGTGCCAGCAGTTTCTTCCCTTTCCCCCTGGGGTACCAAGAGACCCAGTACTTC
-	TRBD1	TRBV6-5	TRBJ2-2	CASSYSGQGVNTGELFF	TGTGCCAGCAGTTACTCAGGGCAGGGGGTGAACACCGGGGAGCTGTTTTTT
few	-	TRBV7-3	TRBJ2-2	CASSPRQGGRDTGELFF	TGTGCCAGCAGCCCGCGTCAGGGGGGGAGGGACACCGGGGAGCTGTTTTTT
-	-	TRBV5-1	TRBJ2-2	CASSMLDWNTGELFF	TGCGCCAGCAGCATGCTAGACTGGAACACCGGGGAGCTGTTTTTT
-	-	TRBV4-1	TRBJ1-1	CASSQESGGNTEAFF	TGCGCCAGCAGCCAAGAAAGCGGGGGAAACACTGAAGCTTTCTTT
few	-	TRBV7-9	TRBJ1-5	CASSLGGRGYQPQHF	TGTGCCAGCAGCTTAGGAGGCAGGGGTTATCAGCCCCAGCATTTT
-	TRBD1	TRBV12-3/TRBV12-4	TRBJ1-4	CASSSGTGLGNEKLFF	TGTGCCAGCAGTTCCGGGACAGGCCTGGGTAATGAAAAACTGTTTTTT
-	-	TRBV4-2	TRBJ2-2	CASSLPLERNTGELFF	TGTGCCAGCAGCCTACCTCTCGAGCGGAACACCGGGGAGCTGTTTTTT
-	TRBD1	TRBV7-9	TRBJ2-1	CASSATGGSSSYNEQFF	TGTGCCAGCAGCGCGACAGGGGGCTCGAGCTCCTACAATGAGCAGTTCTTC
-	-	TRBV20-1	TRBJ2-3	CSARDWVGEITQYF	TGCAGTGCTAGAGATTGGGTCGGGGAAATCACGCAGTATTTT
many	TRBD1	TRBV7-2	TRBJ2-7	CASSFFRGQGREQYF	TGTGCCAGCAGCTTCTTTAGGGGACAGGGAAGGGAGCAGTACTTC